A single sample is the source of the 22 T cell receptor beta chains below, sequenced in a study of T cell responses to AZD1222 COVID-19 vaccine. Produced via immunoSEQ multiplex PCR; TCRdb's table is partial and in-frame only. The data show 150,000 to 200,000 clones, about 93% seen once. Specimen: peripheral blood, collected 28 days after the second AZD1222 dose. The receptors derive from an adult who received the AZD1222 COVID-19 vaccine.

This clone is a singleton in its sample. The V gene is TRBV18, the J gene TRBJ1-2, with D possibly TRBD1 on 5 matching bases. CDR3 length: 12 amino acids. Germline V CDR1 and CDR2: KGHSH, LQKENI. Trimming took off 4 bases at V and 3 bases at J, with 6 bases between the two ends. The CDR3 protein is CASSRGDYGYTF. The CDR3 nucleotides read TGTGCCAGCTCACGGGGCGACTATGGCTACACCTTC.

The chain couples TRBV14 to TRBJ2-2; 7 nucleotides match TRBD2. Trimming removed 4 bases from V and 3 bases from J; junction bases left unmatched: 5. Germline V gives CDR1 SGHDN, CDR2 FVKESK. The CDR3 has 15 amino acids. The CDR3 DNA follows: TGTGCCAGCAGCCGAAGCGGACTAGACACCGGGGAGCTGTTTTTT. Protein product: CASSRSGLDTGELFF.

This clone has only one observation. The chain has TRBV6-5 and TRBJ2-3; TRBD2 agrees at 9 bases. The CDR3 extends over 16 amino acids. Germline V gene data show CDR1 as MNHEY and CDR2 as SVGAGI. V lost 2 bases to trimming and J lost 6 bases; unmatched junction nucleotides: 9. This CDR3 reads CASSYLRAGGPDTQYF. CDR3 coding DNA: TGTGCCAGCAGTTACCTACGGGCGGGGGGGCCGGATACGCAGTATTTT.

The gene calls are TRBV2 and TRBJ2-7, with D perhaps matching TRBD2 (6 bases). CDR1 and CDR2 (germline): SNHLY, FYNNEI. The V gene lost 7 bases and the J gene lost 2 bases, with 15 bases spanning the gap. The CDR3 is 14 amino acids. The DNA of the CDR3 is TGTGCCAGCAATCTCGGGACTGCGGCCTACGAGCAGTACTTC. It translates to CASNLGTAAYEQYF.

This chain uses TRBV3-1 (or the pseudogene TRBV3-2) with TRBJ1-2; no definite D call. CDR3 size: 13 residues. The germline CDR1 and CDR2 sequences are LGHDT and YNNKEL (reference sequence). V was pared by 0 bases and J by 3 bases, with 5 bases between. The CDR3 is CASSQDGYYGYTF. In DNA form, the CDR3 reads TGTGCCAGCAGCCAAGATGGGTACTATGGCTACACCTTC.

The chain combines TRBV6-5 with TRBJ1-1; D unresolved. The CDR3 extends over 13 amino acids. Germline-derived CDR1 and CDR2 are MNHEY and SVGAGI. The ends were cut back, 8 bases at V and 3 bases at J, with 13 bases in the middle. This CDR3 is CASFERGDTEAFF. CDR3 DNA sequence: TGTGCCAGCTTTGAGCGGGGAGACACTGAAGCTTTCTTT.

The chain is built from TRBV7-6 and TRBJ1-1; D remains ambiguous. Germline V gene sequence: CDR1 SGHVS, CDR2 FNYEAQ. The ends were cut back, 1 base at V and 0 bases at J, with 9 bases in the middle. The CDR3 is made up of 15 amino acids. The DNA of the CDR3 is TGTGCCAGCAGCTTAGGGATTGGGATGAACACTGAAGCTTTCTTT. It encodes CASSLGIGMNTEAFF.

This chain connects TRBV30 to TRBJ2-4; 10 nucleotides align to TRBD2. J lost 6 bases, V lost 8 bases, and 7 bases had no gene match. The CDR3 length is 13 residues. Germline V gene sequence: CDR1 GTSNPN, CDR2 SVGIG (reference sequence). The CDR3 spells CAGTGTSANIQYF. The DNA for the CDR3 is TGTGCCGGTACCGGGACTAGCGCAAACATTCAGTACTTC.

This chain connects TRBV9 to TRBJ2-7, with D possibly TRBD2 on 5 matching bases. From germline, CDR1 is SGDLS and CDR2 YYNGEE. Trimming cost V 0 bases and J 1 base, with 8 bases left between them. The CDR3 has 14 residues. The CDR3 DNA reads TGTGCCAGCAGCGTAGCACGGGATTCCTACGAGCAGTACTTC. Translation gives CASSVARDSYEQYF.

The gene calls are TRBV24-1 and TRBJ2-2; D gene ambiguous. Germline V lookup: CDR1 KGHDR, CDR2 SFDVKD. Trimming pared 3 bases from V and 5 bases from J, leaving 3 bases between. The CDR3 has 12 residues. The CDR3: CATSDLTGELFF. The CDR3 DNA reads TGTGCCACCAGTGATCTTACCGGGGAGCTGTTTTTT.

The CDR3 protein is CASSFGGSNYGYTF. The CDR3 DNA reads as TGTGCCAGCAGCTTTGGAGGATCTAACTATGGCTACACCTTC. The genes are TRBV7-2 and TRBJ1-2; D is undetermined. CDR3 length: 14 residues. Germline loops: CDR1 SGHTA, CDR2 FQGNSA. Trimming shortened V by 3 bases and J by 0 bases, and 8 bases separated the two germline ends.

The chain carries TRBV6-5 and TRBJ2-1; the D gene is possibly TRBD1 (5 bases). Per the germline V gene, CDR1 is MNHEY and CDR2 is SVGAGI. Between the trimmed V and J ends, which lost 5 bases and 10 bases, there was a span of 12 bases. CDR3 length: 12 amino acids. The CDR3 spells CASSPQGREQFF. The CDR3 region has the DNA TGTGCCAGCAGTCCGCAGGGCCGCGAGCAGTTCTTC.

The chain couples TRBV7-2 to TRBJ2-5; D remains ambiguous. Germline loops: CDR1 SGHTA, CDR2 FQGNSA. This CDR3 region has 14 residues. V dropped 5 bases and J dropped 1 base, with 11 bases sitting between them. In DNA, the CDR3 is TGTGCCAGCAGCGTAAGCTCCGGCCAAGAGACCCAGTACTTC. Translating gives CASSVSSGQETQYF.

This chain joins TRBV19 and TRBJ2-7; weak D call: TRBD2 (6 bases). The CDR3 extends over 12 amino acids. Germline assignment: CDR1 LNHDA and CDR2 SQIVND (reference sequence). The germline V and J ends were trimmed by 5 bases and 7 bases, with 12 bases remaining between them. The CDR3 coding sequence is TGTGCCAGTAGTCTCGGGGCGGGGGAGCAGTACTTC. As protein: CASSLGAGEQYF.

V is TRBV19 and J is TRBJ1-4; a possible D gene is TRBD1 (5 bases). The V end was cut by 0 bases, the J end by 8 bases, with 19 bases between. CDR1 and CDR2 (germline): LNHDA, SQIVND (reference sequence). The CDR3 covers 17 residues. The CDR3 sequence: CASSIEGRWQGDEKLFF. Written as DNA, the CDR3 is TGTGCCAGTAGTATAGAGGGCCGGTGGCAGGGCGACGAAAAACTGTTTTTT.

V is TRBV10-3 and J is TRBJ1-1, with D maybe TRBD1 (6 bases). Germline loops: CDR1 ENHRY, CDR2 SYGVKD. The CDR3 is made up of 13 amino acids. Trimming removed 6 bases at V and 5 bases at J, with 13 bases between. The CDR3 loop is CAISYREGTEAFF. CDR3 nucleotides: TGTGCCATCAGCTACAGGGAGGGGACTGAAGCTTTCTTT.

In its sample, this clone was seen once. The chain employs TRBV5-6 and TRBJ2-7, with 8 bases matching TRBD2. After removal of 2 bases from V and 6 bases from J, the junction contained 7 bases not matched to a gene. Germline V gene sequence: CDR1 SGHDT, CDR2 YYEEEE. This CDR3 contains 14 residues. The CDR3 protein is CASSFGSGGFEQYF. The DNA for the CDR3 is TGTGCCAGCAGCTTTGGAAGCGGGGGATTCGAGCAGTACTTC. Drawing the rest from reference TRBV5-6 and TRBJ2-7, the complete variable domain is DAGVTQSPTHLIKTRGQQVTLRCSPKSGHDTVSWYQQALGQGPQFIFQYYEEEERQRGNFPDRFSGHQFPNYSSELNVNALLLGDSALYLCASSFGSGGFEQYFGPGTRLTVT.

The chain joins TRBV7-8 to TRBJ1-3; D is undetermined. The CDR3 runs 16 residues. V shed 0 bases and J shed 0 bases, with 9 bases lying between them. Germline V gene data show CDR1 as SGHVS and CDR2 as FQNEAQ. Here the CDR3 reads CASSLALGASGNTIYF. The CDR3 DNA is TGTGCCAGCAGCTTAGCGTTAGGAGCCTCTGGAAACACCATATATTTT. Supplemented by reference TRBV7-8 and TRBJ1-3, the full variable domain reads GAGVSQSPRYKVAKRGQDVALRCDPISGHVSLFWYQQALGQGPEFLTYFQNEAQLDKSGLPSDRFFAERPEGSVSTLKIQRTQQEDSAVYLCASSLALGASGNTIYFGEGSWLTVV.

The chain is built from TRBV4-1 and TRBJ2-1; D perhaps matches TRBD2 (5 bases). Germline values: CDR1 MGHRA, CDR2 YSYEKL. The CDR3 sequence is 17 residues long. Between the trimmed V and J ends, which lost 3 bases and 8 bases, there was a span of 23 bases. CDR3 nucleotide sequence: TGCGCCAGCAGCCAGGTCACCTCAGGCTGGGGAGCGGATGAGCAGTTCTTC. It is translated as CASSQVTSGWGADEQFF.

The genes are TRBV9 and TRBJ1-1; 8 bases fit TRBD1. The CDR3 has 15 residues. Germline V gives CDR1 SGDLS, CDR2 YYNGEE. The V and J ends lost 4 bases and 5 bases, in that order; junction bases with no gene match: 10. As DNA, the CDR3 is TGTGCCAGCAGCTCGAGACAGGGGCCGGGGACTGAAGCTTTCTTT. Protein: CASSSRQGPGTEAFF.

Here the CDR3 reads CASSYSTPGRDEAFF. In DNA form, the CDR3 reads TGTGCCAGCAGTTACTCGACACCGGGAAGGGATGAAGCTTTCTTT. V and J are TRBV6-6 and TRBJ1-1, with D unclear. Looked up from germline, CDR1 is MNHNY and CDR2 is SVGAGI (reference sequence). Trimming cost V 0 bases and J 7 bases, with 15 bases left between them. The CDR3 length is 15 residues.

The CDR3 DNA follows: TGTGCCAGCAGCTTAGCTATGAACACTGAAGCTTTCTTT. Translated: CASSLAMNTEAFF. The gene calls are TRBV11-2 and TRBJ1-1; D is undetermined. This CDR3 has 13 residues. V dropped 1 base and J dropped 0 bases, with 3 bases sitting between them. Germline CDR1 reads SGHAT; CDR2 reads FQNNGV.